Following are 18 T cell receptor beta chains from one sample sequenced in a study of T cell responses to AZD1222 COVID-19 vaccine. Clones were sequenced by immunoSEQ multiplex PCR, and TCRdb holds only the in-frame ones, with some missing. This sample carries under 150,000 clones, 92% of them seen once, and the ten largest clones take around 10%. The sample in question was peripheral blood, obtained 28 days after the second AZD1222 dose. These receptors originate from an adult who received the AZD1222 COVID-19 vaccine.

The chain couples TRBV29-1 to TRBJ2-7; D gene uncertain. This CDR3 region has 12 residues. V was shortened by 5 bases and J by 2 bases, with 10 bases between the two germline ends. CDR1 and CDR2 from the germline V gene are SQVTM and ANQGSEA. The DNA of the CDR3 is TGCAGCGTTTCCCTCGGTCCCTACGAGCAGTACTTC. Its protein is CSVSLGPYEQYF.

The chain carries TRBV12-3 or TRBV12-4 and TRBJ1-5; D not certain. The CDR3 spans 13 residues. V lost 3 bases to trimming and J lost 3 bases, with 6 bases between them. Here the CDR3 reads CASSFGFNQPQHF. CDR3 sequence (DNA): TGTGCCAGCAGTTTCGGCTTCAATCAGCCCCAGCATTTT.

The chain carries TRBV7-2 and TRBJ2-1, with TRBD1 identical over 7 bases. Per the germline V gene, CDR1 is SGHTA and CDR2 is FQGNSA. This CDR3 has 14 residues. The V gene end was trimmed by 5 bases and the J gene end by 5 bases; junction bases not matched to a gene: 6. Here the CDR3 reads CASSRRGQNNEQFF. The CDR3 DNA is TGTGCCAGCAGCCGCAGGGGACAGAACAATGAGCAGTTCTTC.

This sequence joins TRBV27 and TRBJ1-5; D may be TRBD1 (6 bases). Germline lookup yields CDR1 MNHEY and CDR2 SMNVEV (reference sequence). The V and J ends lost 6 bases and 0 bases respectively, with 12 bases between them. The CDR3 loop spans 15 amino acids. CDR3 coding DNA: TGTGCCAGCAGCCTCAGGGGTTATAGCAATCAGCCCCAGCATTTT. As protein: CASSLRGYSNQPQHF.

The chain recombines TRBV25-1 with TRBJ1-4; no firm D call. The CDR3 consists of 18 residues. Trimming cost V 6 bases and J 0 bases, with 20 bases left between them. Germline CDR1 MGHDK, CDR2 SYGVNS. The CDR3 spells CASSEDQPKTATNEKLFF. The CDR3 nucleotides are TGTGCCAGCAGCGAGGACCAGCCGAAAACTGCAACTAATGAAAAACTGTTTTTT.

The chain has TRBV18 and TRBJ2-1; 11 nucleotides line up with TRBD2. Germline V CDR1 and CDR2: KGHSH, LQKENI. V was pared by 5 bases and J by 5 bases, with 2 bases of the junction left unmatched. CDR3 length: 14 residues. Written as DNA, the CDR3 is TGTGCCAGCTCAGAGGGACTAGCGGACAATGAGCAGTTCTTC. As protein: CASSEGLADNEQFF.

This chain uses TRBV6-5 with TRBJ2-7; the match to TRBD2 covers 7 bases. This CDR3 region has 14 residues. In germline, CDR1 is MNHEY, CDR2 SVGAGI. Trimming at V came to 5 bases and at J to 2 bases, leaving 6 bases not matched to a gene. The chain's CDR3 is CASSTASGTYEQYF. For the CDR3, the DNA is TGTGCCAGCAGTACCGCTAGCGGAACCTACGAGCAGTACTTC.

The chain employs TRBV5-1 and TRBJ1-1; TRBD1 aligns across 8 bases. The V and J ends lost 4 bases and 0 bases, in that order; junction bases with no gene match: 11. CDR3 size: 17 residues. Germline V gene lookup returns CDR1 SGHRS and CDR2 YFSETQ. CDR3 amino acids: CASSLGTGLTMNTEAFF. Here the CDR3 DNA reads TGCGCCAGCAGCCTCGGGACAGGCCTTACCATGAACACTGAAGCTTTCTTT.

Notes on this clone: The sample holds other DNA sequences that translate to the same CDR3. The V gene is TRBV3-1 (or the pseudogene TRBV3-2), the J gene TRBJ1-3, with TRBD1 as a possible D gene (6 bases). The CDR3 loop spans 15 amino acids. V was shortened by 1 base and J by 1 base, with 8 bases between the two germline ends. The germline gives CDR1 LGHDT, CDR2 YNNKEL (reference sequence). The CDR3 region has the DNA TGTGCCAGCAGCCAAGGAGGGGGGTCTGGAAACACCATATATTTT. Translated: CASSQGGGSGNTIYF.

The chain joins TRBV7-2 to TRBJ1-5; TRBD1 matches 9 bases. The CDR3 consists of 16 residues. Unmatched junction bases numbered 7, after V lost 2 bases and J lost 5 bases. CDR1 SGHTA and CDR2 FQGNSA come from the germline V gene. The CDR3 DNA reads as TGTGCCAGCAGCTTAACGGGACAGGGATGGGATCAGCCCCAGCATTTT. Translated, it gives CASSLTGQGWDQPQHF.

V is TRBV11-3 and J is TRBJ2-2; no clear D gene. CDR1 is SGHNT, CDR2 YENEEA, per germline. This CDR3 region has 13 residues. V dropped 4 bases and J dropped 7 bases, with 10 bases sitting between them. The CDR3 spells CASSSTLLGELFF. The CDR3 bases are TGTGCCAGCAGCTCGACCCTTCTCGGGGAGCTGTTTTTT.

J is TRBJ2-3 and V is TRBV18; possibly TRBD1 or TRBD2 for D (5 bases each). V dropped 2 bases and J dropped 5 bases, with 11 bases sitting between them. Germline lookup yields CDR1 KGHSH and CDR2 LQKENI. The CDR3 consists of 14 residues. In DNA form, the CDR3 reads TGTGCCAGCTCACCAGGGACGGCGGGAGATACGCAGTATTTT. As protein: CASSPGTAGDTQYF.

The chain employs TRBV13 and TRBJ1-6; D possibly corresponds to TRBD1 (6 bases). The CDR3 spans 14 residues. The V gene's germline CDR1 is PRHDT and CDR2 FYEKMQ (reference sequence). V dropped 9 bases and J dropped 7 bases, with 16 bases sitting between them. DNA for the CDR3: TGTGCCAGTACAGGGTCCATAGAGAATTCACCCCTCCACTTT. It yields the protein CASTGSIENSPLHF.

The CDR3 DNA follows: TGTGCCAGCAGCCAAGTTCAGGGCAGCAATCAGCCCCAGCATTTT. Amino acid sequence: CASSQVQGSNQPQHF. The chain joins TRBV3-1 (or the pseudogene TRBV3-2) to TRBJ1-5; possibly TRBD1 for D (5 bases). The germline V and J ends were trimmed by 1 base and 1 base, with 8 bases remaining between them. CDR1 LGHDT and CDR2 YNNKEL come from the germline V gene (reference sequence). The CDR3 is 15 amino acids.

The CDR3 coding sequence is TGTGCTAGTGGTCTGCGGAGCCCAGCGAACACCGGGGAGCTGTTTTTT. Its protein is CASGLRSPANTGELFF. The genes are TRBV12-5 and TRBJ2-2; D call uncertain. The V gene lost 5 bases and the J gene lost 0 bases, with 13 bases spanning the gap. The CDR3 covers 16 residues. Per germline, CDR1 LGHNT and CDR2 FRNRAP.

The chain couples TRBV28 to TRBJ1-2, with D unresolved. The germline V gene has CDR1 MDHEN and CDR2 SYDVKM. V was trimmed by 8 bases and J by 2 bases, leaving 15 bases between them. The CDR3 covers 14 residues. The CDR3 here is CASEPPEQNYGYTF. CDR3 in DNA: TGTGCCAGCGAACCCCCGGAACAGAACTATGGCTACACCTTC.

The chain carries TRBV6-5 and TRBJ2-5; D call uncertain. The V gene lost 7 bases and the J gene lost 7 bases, with 16 bases spanning the gap. The CDR3 runs 13 residues. Germline CDR1 MNHEY, CDR2 SVGAGI. Here the CDR3 reads CASNVRNGRTQYF. CDR3 coding DNA: TGTGCCAGCAACGTTCGAAATGGAAGGACCCAGTACTTC.

The chain couples TRBV28 to TRBJ1-2; TRBD1 agrees at 9 bases. The CDR3 totals 14 residues. From germline, CDR1 is MDHEN and CDR2 SYDVKM. V shed 6 bases and J 3 bases; nucleotides not matched to a gene: 5. The CDR3 loop reads CASRGQGKDYGYTF. Written as DNA, the CDR3 is TGTGCCAGCAGAGGACAGGGGAAAGACTATGGCTACACCTTC.